A single sample is the source of the 29 T cell receptor beta chains below, sequenced in a study of cytomegalovirus exposure and HLA in healthy donors. The PCR ran on 60 Vbeta and 13 Jbeta primers. Measured with immunoSEQ multiplex PCR; TCRdb has only the in-frame clones, and not every one. The sample table includes tens of thousands of clones. The specimen was PBMCs. The receptor set was obtained from a human donor in good health.

V and J are TRBV4-1 and TRBJ1-1; TRBD1 is a possible D gene (5 bases). V lost 3 bases to trimming and J lost 1 base, with 6 bases between them. The CDR3 is 13 residues long. Per germline, CDR1 MGHRA and CDR2 YSYEKL. The DNA of the CDR3 is TGCGCCAGCAGCCATACAGGGAACACTGAAGCTTTCTTT. It yields the protein CASSHTGNTEAFF.

The CDR3 sequence: CASRDSVYEQYF. Written as DNA, the CDR3 is TGTGCCAGTAGGGACAGCGTCTACGAGCAGTACTTC. The chain carries TRBV19 and TRBJ2-7, with D perhaps TRBD1 (6 bases). Trimming removed 6 bases at V and 3 bases at J, with 9 bases between. Germline V gives CDR1 LNHDA, CDR2 SQIVND (reference sequence). This CDR3 has 12 residues.

V gene TRBV28 combines with J gene TRBJ2-7; possibly TRBD1 for D (8 bases). Germline V lookup: CDR1 MDHEN, CDR2 SYDVKM. V was pared by 7 bases and J by 6 bases, with 13 bases between. This CDR3 region has 12 residues. The CDR3 DNA reads TGTGCCAGCAACAGGGGGGGCCTCGAGCAGTACTTC. This sequence encodes CASNRGGLEQYF.

The V call is TRBV28, the J call TRBJ1-5; a weak D match, TRBD1 (5 bases). Trimming took 6 bases from V and 5 from J, leaving 14 bases between them. Germline V CDR1 and CDR2: MDHEN, SYDVKM. The length of the CDR3 is 14 residues. CDR3 DNA sequence: TGTGCCAGCAGACGGAGCTTAGGGGATCAGCCCCAGCATTTT. It encodes CASRRSLGDQPQHF.

CDR3 nucleotide sequence: TGTGCCAGCAGCCCTCGGGGGGGAACTGAAGCTTTCTTT. Translated: CASSPRGGTEAFF. The chain links TRBV7-6 to TRBJ1-1; TRBD1 might be the D (5 bases). V was trimmed by 5 bases and J by 5 bases, leaving 12 bases between them. Germline V gene data show CDR1 as SGHVS and CDR2 as FNYEAQ. This CDR3 is built from 13 residues.

This rearrangement joins TRBV5-1 to TRBJ2-5; a weak D match, TRBD2 (5 bases). In germline, CDR1 is SGHRS, CDR2 YFSETQ. CDR3 length: 14 residues. The V and J ends lost 5 bases and 3 bases respectively, with 14 bases between them. The chain's CDR3 is CASSNGGSEETQYF. CDR3 DNA: TGCGCCAGCAGTAATGGAGGTTCGGAAGAGACCCAGTACTTC.

This rearrangement joins TRBV18 to TRBJ1-5; D is possibly TRBD1 (6 bases). Trimming took 0 bases from V and 0 from J, leaving 12 bases between them. The CDR3 is made up of 17 amino acids. The germline V gene has CDR1 KGHSH and CDR2 LQKENI. The CDR3 sequence: CASSPPLGQDSNQPQHF. CDR3 DNA: TGTGCCAGCTCACCACCGTTGGGACAAGATAGCAATCAGCCCCAGCATTTT.

V is TRBV20-1 and J is TRBJ1-4; D is uncertain. Germline V gives CDR1 DFQATT, CDR2 SNEGSKA (reference sequence). V was pared by 6 bases and J by 8 bases, with 10 bases between. The CDR3 consists of 11 residues. CDR3 sequence (DNA): TGCAGTGCCTTCGACAACGAAAAACTGTTTTTT. Translation: CSAFDNEKLFF.

The rearrangement joins TRBV18 to TRBJ2-7; D possibly corresponds to TRBD1 (6 bases). Germline V gives CDR1 KGHSH, CDR2 LQKENI. V dropped 3 bases and J dropped 3 bases, with 15 bases sitting between them. The CDR3 runs to 15 residues. The CDR3 reads CASSPQQGHHYEQYF. The CDR3 nucleotides read TGTGCCAGCTCACCGCAGCAGGGGCATCACTACGAGCAGTACTTC.

The rearrangement links TRBV13 to TRBJ2-5, with D hard to call. The CDR3 sequence is 13 residues long. Germline lookup yields CDR1 PRHDT and CDR2 FYEKMQ (reference sequence). The V end was cut by 4 bases, the J end by 5 bases, with 11 bases between. The CDR3 protein is CASSWQDVETQYF. The CDR3 nucleotides read TGTGCCAGCAGCTGGCAGGATGTGGAGACCCAGTACTTC. The whole variable domain, remainder taken from reference TRBV13 and TRBJ2-5, is AAGVIQSPRHLIKEKRETATLKCYPIPRHDTVYWYQQGPGQDPQFLISFYEKMQSDKGSIPDRFSAQQFSDYHSELNMSSLELGDSALYFCASSWQDVETQYFGPGTRLLVL.

V is TRBV29-1 and J is TRBJ2-5; 9 positions agree with TRBD1. V lost 4 bases to trimming and J lost 1 base; unmatched junction nucleotides: 7. The V gene's germline CDR1 is SQVTM and CDR2 ANQGSEA. There are 15 residues in the CDR3. The CDR3 region is CSVGSPGQGQETQYF. CDR3 DNA sequence: TGCAGCGTTGGGTCCCCGGGACAGGGCCAAGAGACCCAGTACTTC. Drawing the rest from reference TRBV29-1 and TRBJ2-5, the complete variable domain is SAVISQKPSRDICQRGTSLTIQCQVDSQVTMMFWYRQQPGQSLTLIATANQGSEATYESGFVIDKFPISRPNLTFSTLTVSNMSPEDSSIYLCSVGSPGQGQETQYFGPGTRLLVL.

J is TRBJ1-6 and V is TRBV27, with 8 nucleotides matching TRBD1. The CDR3 runs to 14 residues. Germline V gene data show CDR1 as MNHEY and CDR2 as SMNVEV (reference sequence). The V gene end was trimmed by 4 bases and the J gene end by 15 bases; junction bases not matched to a gene: 11. This chain's CDR3 is CASSSRQGLRLLHF. The CDR3 DNA is TGTGCCAGCAGTTCTAGACAGGGGCTCCGTCTCCTCCACTTT.

The chain has TRBV5-1 and TRBJ1-2; D remains ambiguous. V lost 2 bases and J lost 4, with 18 bases in between. This CDR3 region has 16 residues. Germline assignment: CDR1 SGHRS and CDR2 YFSETQ. The CDR3 loop is CASSFGWRMQGYGYTF. The CDR3 nucleotides are TGCGCCAGCAGCTTTGGTTGGCGGATGCAAGGCTATGGCTACACCTTC.

V usage is TRBV9 and J usage is TRBJ1-1; D possibly corresponds to TRBD1 (6 bases). There are 13 residues in the CDR3. The germline V gene has CDR1 SGDLS and CDR2 YYNGEE. V was trimmed by 0 bases and J by 3 bases, leaving 6 bases between them. The CDR3 DNA follows: TGTGCCAGCAGCGTAGCAGGGGACACTGAAGCTTTCTTT. Its protein is CASSVAGDTEAFF.

The rearrangement uses TRBV4-1 and TRBJ1-2, with TRBD1 identical over 12 bases. V lost 4 bases, J lost 5 bases, and 8 bases stayed unmatched. Germline V gives CDR1 MGHRA, CDR2 YSYEKL. This CDR3 has 16 amino acids. CDR3 amino acids: CASSRSGDRGPYGYTF. CDR3 DNA sequence: TGCGCCAGCAGCCGTTCAGGGGACAGGGGGCCGTATGGCTACACCTTC.

The chain has TRBV19 and TRBJ1-1; no firm D call. Germline-derived CDR1 and CDR2 are LNHDA and SQIVND (reference sequence). The V gene lost 8 bases and the J gene lost 3 bases, with 7 bases spanning the gap. This CDR3 region has 11 residues. The CDR3 coding sequence is TGTGCCAGTTGCCTACACACTGAAGCTTTCTTT. Its translation: CASCLHTEAFF. The full variable domain, in which reference TRBV19 and TRBJ1-1 provide the parts outside the CDR3, is DGGITQSPKYLFRKEGQNVTLSCEQNLNHDAMYWYRQDPGQGLRLIYYSQIVNDFQKGDIAEGYSVSREKKESFPLTVTSAQKNPTAFYLCASCLHTEAFFGQGTRLTVV.

The CDR3 loop is CASSARWNEQFF. Written as DNA, the CDR3 is TGTGCCAGTAGTGCCCGGTGGAATGAGCAGTTCTTC. The chain joins TRBV19 to TRBJ2-1; no clear D gene. CDR3 size: 12 residues. Germline CDR1 reads LNHDA; CDR2 reads SQIVND (reference sequence). The V gene lost 5 bases and the J gene lost 7 bases, with 9 bases spanning the gap.

CDR3 sequence (DNA): TGTGCCAGCTCCCCCCCGAGAGAAATGTATGGCTACACCTTC. This sequence encodes CASSPPREMYGYTF. The chain combines TRBV18 with TRBJ1-2, with D uncertain. The CDR3 loop spans 14 amino acids. V was pared by 6 bases and J by 5 bases, with 16 bases between. CDR1 is KGHSH and CDR2 is LQKENI in the germline V gene.

CDR3 region: CASSLDRARYEQYF. For the CDR3, the DNA is TGTGCCAGCAGTTTGGACAGGGCGCGCTACGAGCAGTACTTC. The chain links TRBV28 to TRBJ2-7; 8 bases map to TRBD1. The CDR3 is made up of 14 amino acids. Trimming cost V 3 bases and J 3 bases; bases outside gene matches: 4. Germline assignment: CDR1 MDHEN and CDR2 SYDVKM.

The rearrangement joins TRBV5-1 to TRBJ1-5; D is possibly TRBD1 (5 bases). The germline CDR1 and CDR2 sequences are SGHRS and YFSETQ. With 5 bases removed from V and 4 bases from J, the gap between germline ends came to 16 bases. The CDR3 consists of 15 residues. As DNA, the CDR3 is TGCGCCAGCAGTCGAACAGGAGGGATGAATCAGCCCCAGCATTTT. Translation gives CASSRTGGMNQPQHF.

This chain uses TRBV6-1 with TRBJ2-7; D gene ambiguous. Germline CDR1 reads MNHNS; CDR2 reads SASEGT. The CDR3 spans 15 residues. The germline V and J ends were trimmed by 6 bases and 7 bases, with 22 bases remaining between them. The CDR3 loop is CASRRDLNSYGEQYF. CDR3 DNA: TGTGCCAGCAGACGTGACCTCAACTCATACGGGGAGCAGTACTTC.

The rearrangement links TRBV7-9 to TRBJ1-5, with D perhaps matching TRBD1 (5 bases). From germline, CDR1 is SEHNR and CDR2 FQNEAQ (reference sequence). This CDR3 spans 19 amino acids. Trimming pared 5 bases from V and 1 base from J, leaving 24 bases between. The CDR3 DNA follows: TGTGCCAGCAGCCCGGGGTCAAGGGGCGGGGAGGGCAGCAATCAGCCCCAGCATTTT. Its protein is CASSPGSRGGEGSNQPQHF.

The J gene is TRBJ2-1, the V gene TRBV15; 10 positions agree with TRBD2. With V trimmed by 0 bases and J by 7 bases, 6 bases remained unmatched. Germline CDR1 is LNHNV and CDR2 is YYDKDF (reference sequence). The CDR3 contains 16 residues. CDR3 sequence reads: CATSRDVSGGANEQFF. DNA of the CDR3: TGTGCCACCAGCAGAGATGTGAGCGGGGGGGCGAATGAGCAGTTCTTC.

V gene TRBV5-6 combines with J gene TRBJ2-2; D gene unclear. The CDR3 consists of 16 residues. The germline gives CDR1 SGHDT, CDR2 YYEEEE. Trimming shortened V by 1 base and J by 6 bases, and 16 bases separated the two germline ends. The CDR3 coding sequence is TGTGCCAGCAGCTTGTATGAATCGCGGATCGCCGGGGAGCTGTTTTTT. Its protein product is CASSLYESRIAGELFF.

The rearrangement uses TRBV5-6 and TRBJ1-5; 7 nucleotides match TRBD1. The CDR3 is made up of 13 amino acids. V was pared by 4 bases and J by 7 bases, with 5 bases of the junction left unmatched. Germline CDR1 reads SGHDT; CDR2 reads YYEEEE. The CDR3 loop reads CASSIQGVQPQHF. The CDR3 DNA reads TGTGCCAGCAGCATTCAGGGGGTCCAGCCCCAGCATTTT.

The chain employs TRBV6-1 and TRBJ2-4; D remains ambiguous. The germline V gene encodes CDR1 MNHNS and CDR2 SASEGT. CDR3 length: 15 amino acids. Trimming took 2 bases from V and 2 from J, leaving 10 bases between them. The CDR3 sequence: CASSESERTKNIQYF. CDR3 coding DNA: TGTGCCAGCAGTGAATCGGAGAGGACCAAAAACATTCAGTACTTC.

V and J are TRBV27 and TRBJ2-3, with 9 bases lining up with TRBD2. Germline V gene sequence: CDR1 MNHEY, CDR2 SMNVEV (reference sequence). The CDR3 has 14 residues. With V trimmed by 7 bases and J by 5 bases, 7 bases remained unmatched. DNA for the CDR3: TGTGCCAGCACCCCGGGACTAGCCCTAGATACGCAGTATTTT. Its protein is CASTPGLALDTQYF.

The chain carries TRBV28 and TRBJ2-1, with D possibly TRBD2 on 5 matching bases. The V end was cut by 2 bases, the J end by 9 bases, with 11 bases between. Germline V CDR1 and CDR2: MDHEN, SYDVKM. The CDR3 consists of 13 residues. The CDR3 sequence is CASSLRGSGEQFF. CDR3 sequence (DNA): TGTGCCAGCAGTTTACGAGGGTCTGGTGAGCAGTTCTTC.

The gene calls are TRBV19 and TRBJ1-2; 7 nucleotides align to TRBD1. The V gene end was trimmed by 6 bases and the J gene end by 7 bases; junction bases not matched to a gene: 14. The CDR3 extends over 15 amino acids. Germline CDR1 reads LNHDA; CDR2 reads SQIVND (reference sequence). The CDR3 protein is CASRPGDSHPLGYTF. The CDR3 nucleotides read TGTGCCAGTAGGCCCGGGGACAGCCACCCTCTTGGCTACACCTTC.